Below, 24 T cell receptor beta chains from the same sample are listed, as sequenced in a study of blood T cell repertoires in COVID-19 (dated by TCRdb to 2018 to 2021). The library relied on the immunoSEQ multiplex PCR assay. What TCRdb holds here is the immuneACCESS table cut down to in-frame rearrangements. Part of the clones is not present; checked against another copy, under half of the missing clones reflect an unresolved V gene, and the others are unexplained. The sample table records approximately 33,000 clones; approximately 78% of these occur just once. 16% of the sample goes to the ten largest clones. Specimen: peripheral blood. Every receptor here comes from a man between 65 and 79 years old with acute or convalescent COVID-19.

This sequence joins TRBV9 and TRBJ1-6; no reliable D call. Trimming cost V 0 bases and J 5 bases, with 6 bases left between them. The germline V gene has CDR1 SGDLS and CDR2 YYNGEE. The CDR3 totals 14 residues. The CDR3 is CASSVATDNSPLHF. For the CDR3, the DNA is TGTGCCAGCAGCGTAGCAACAGATAATTCACCCCTCCACTTT.

The chain is built from TRBV5-4 and TRBJ2-5; the match to TRBD1 covers 7 bases. V lost 3 bases, J lost 4 bases, and 9 bases stayed unmatched. The CDR3 extends over 15 amino acids. The germline V gene has CDR1 SGHNT and CDR2 YYREEE (reference sequence). The CDR3 reads CASSWKTNRGETQYF. In nucleotides, the CDR3 is TGTGCCAGCAGCTGGAAGACTAACAGGGGAGAGACCCAGTACTTC. Looking up the rest from reference TRBV5-4 and TRBJ2-5 gives the full variable domain: ETGVTQSPTHLIKTRGQQVTLRCSSQSGHNTVSWYQQALGQGPQFIFQYYREEENGRGNFPPRFSGLQFPNYSSELNVNALELDDSALYLCASSWKTNRGETQYFGPGTRLLVL.

V is TRBV18 and J is TRBJ1-3; no firm D call. This CDR3 contains 13 residues. V lost 6 bases, J lost 0 bases, and 6 bases lay in between. The V gene's germline CDR1 is KGHSH and CDR2 LQKENI. CDR3 nucleotides: TGTGCCAGCTCCCAATTCTCTGGAAACACCATATATTTT. Protein sequence: CASSQFSGNTIYF.

V gene TRBV27 combines with J gene TRBJ1-1, with D possibly TRBD1 on 6 matching bases. The CDR3 sequence is 14 residues long. The germline V and J ends were trimmed by 8 bases and 4 bases, with 17 bases remaining between them. Germline lookup yields CDR1 MNHEY and CDR2 SMNVEV (reference sequence). In nucleotides, the CDR3 is TGTGCCAGCCGACCCATGGGGGGGCTCACTGAAGCTTTCTTT. Amino acid sequence: CASRPMGGLTEAFF.

J is TRBJ1-4 and V is TRBV18; unclear D gene. The CDR3 spans 15 residues. The germline gives CDR1 KGHSH, CDR2 LQKENI. Between the trimmed V and J ends, which lost 2 bases and 0 bases, there was a span of 7 bases. This CDR3 is CASSPTQATNEKLFF. The DNA for the CDR3 is TGTGCCAGCTCACCAACGCAGGCAACTAATGAAAAACTGTTTTTT.

The chain employs TRBV2 and TRBJ1-1, with a possible D match to TRBD1 (5 bases). The CDR3 has 14 amino acids. CDR1 is SNHLY and CDR2 is FYNNEI in the germline V gene. V lost 5 bases and J 7 bases, leaving 17 bases between the germline ends. CDR3 DNA: TGTGCCAGCAGTCGCAGGGAATCGGTTAATGAAGCTTTCTTT. Protein: CASSRRESVNEAFF.

The rearrangement uses TRBV6-5 and TRBJ1-5; TRBD1 might be the D (5 bases). CDR1 and CDR2 (germline): MNHEY, SVGAGI. V lost 6 bases, J lost 8 bases, and 17 bases lay in between. The CDR3 is 14 residues long. CDR3 loop: CASRTGTQNKPQHF. DNA of the CDR3: TGTGCCAGCAGAACCGGGACTCAAAATAAGCCCCAGCATTTT.

This chain uses TRBV10-3 with TRBJ2-7, with TRBD1 identical over 11 bases. From germline, CDR1 is ENHRY and CDR2 SYGVKD. Germline trimming cut 6 bases from V and 6 bases from J; bases unmatched to any gene: 4. The CDR3 runs 13 residues. The CDR3 region has the DNA TGTGCCATCAGCCCCGGGACAGGGGGCGAGCAGTACTTC. It yields the protein CAISPGTGGEQYF.

This clone was recorded only once. In DNA form, the CDR3 reads TGTGCCAGCAGCTTAAGTAAAAGGCCGGGACAGGGGTTTTACGAGCAGTACTTC. Residues: CASSLSKRPGQGFYEQYF. The chain uses TRBV7-2 and TRBJ2-7, with 10 bases fitting TRBD1. V was clipped by 2 bases and J by 4 bases; unmatched bases: 14. Per the germline V gene, CDR1 is SGHTA and CDR2 is FQGNSA. The CDR3 has 18 amino acids.

J is TRBJ2-7 and V is TRBV19; TRBD1 aligns across 9 bases. Germline V gene lookup returns CDR1 LNHDA and CDR2 SQIVND (reference sequence). The CDR3 is made up of 14 amino acids. The V segment lost 6 bases and the J segment 5 bases; nucleotides outside the gene matches: 8. The CDR3 DNA sequence: TGTGCCAGTAGCACCGGGACAGGGTACGACGAGCAGTACTTC. Its translation is CASSTGTGYDEQYF.

The rearrangement links TRBV5-1 to TRBJ1-1; no clear D. Trimming pared 1 base from V and 5 bases from J, leaving 15 bases between. This CDR3 is built from 15 residues. Germline V gene sequence: CDR1 SGHRS, CDR2 YFSETQ. CDR3 bases: TGCGCCAGCAGCTTGCTGGCCACGAGAGGAACTGAAGCTTTCTTT. Protein: CASSLLATRGTEAFF.

The DNA of the CDR3 is TGTGCCAGCAGCTTGGACAGGACCCAAGAGACCCAGTACTTC. Residues: CASSLDRTQETQYF. V gene TRBV11-3 combines with J gene TRBJ2-5, with 7 bases fitting TRBD1. Germline V gene sequence: CDR1 SGHNT, CDR2 YENEEA. The CDR3 is 14 residues long. V shed 3 bases and J 1 base; nucleotides not matched to a gene: 2.

The rearrangement joins TRBV10-2 to TRBJ1-5; TRBD1 aligns across 7 bases. Germline CDR1 WSHSY, CDR2 SAAADI. With 0 bases clipped from V and 2 bases from J, the junction kept 1 base outside the gene matches. The CDR3 extends over 15 amino acids. The CDR3 DNA reads as TGCGCCAGCAGTGAGTCAGACAGGGGCAATCAGCCCCAGCATTTT. This encodes CASSESDRGNQPQHF.

The genes are TRBV13 and TRBJ1-4, with D perhaps TRBD1 (6 bases). The V end lost 5 bases, the J end lost 3 bases, and 13 bases lay between the germline ends. This CDR3 contains 15 residues. Germline CDR1 and CDR2: PRHDT and FYEKMQ (reference sequence). CDR3 sequence: CASSVYRAANEKLFF. CDR3 DNA: TGTGCCAGCAGCGTCTACAGGGCTGCTAATGAAAAACTGTTTTTT.

Written as DNA, the CDR3 is TGTGCCAGCACCTCAACGACGGGACAGAGCACCTTC. This translates into CASTSTTGQSTF. The rearrangement uses TRBV12-3 or TRBV12-4 and TRBJ1-2; 7 bases map to TRBD1. The CDR3 has 12 residues. The V gene end was trimmed by 7 bases and the J gene end by 13 bases; junction bases not matched to a gene: 12.

The V call is TRBV18, the J call TRBJ1-2, with a possible D match to TRBD1 (6 bases). The CDR3 sequence is 13 residues long. Germline CDR1 KGHSH, CDR2 LQKENI. V dropped 1 base and J dropped 6 bases, with 9 bases sitting between them. CDR3 nucleotides: TGTGCCAGCTCACCACGACAGGAAGATGGCTACACCTTC. It translates to CASSPRQEDGYTF. The variable domain in full, completed from reference TRBV18 and TRBJ1-2, reads NAGVMQNPRHLVRRRGQEARLRCSPMKGHSHVYWYRQLPEEGLKFMVYLQKENIIDESGMPKERFSAEFPKEGPSILRIQQVVRGDSAAYFCASSPRQEDGYTFGSGTRLTVV.

The rearrangement joins TRBV5-1 to TRBJ2-1; possibly TRBD2 for D (5 bases). This CDR3 is 13 amino acids long. Trimming pared 3 bases from V and 9 bases from J, leaving 13 bases between. CDR1 is SGHRS, CDR2 YFSETQ, per germline. The CDR3 DNA follows: TGCGCCAGCAGCTCTCAAGAGAGGGCTGAGCAGTTCTTC. Its protein is CASSSQERAEQFF.

V is TRBV11-2 and J is TRBJ2-7; D ambiguous. There are 11 residues in the CDR3. The germline V and J ends were trimmed by 4 bases and 3 bases, with 4 bases remaining between them. Per germline, CDR1 SGHAT and CDR2 FQNNGV. CDR3 protein: CASSYNYEQYF. CDR3 nucleotides: TGTGCCAGCAGCTATAACTACGAGCAGTACTTC.

Worth noting for this clone: One end of the junction does not line up with germline, which may come from a read error. The genes are TRBV15 and TRBJ2-1; no definite D call. Germline values: CDR1 LNHNV, CDR2 YYDKDF (reference sequence). The CDR3 sequence is 17 residues long. As DNA, the CDR3 is TGTGCCACCAGCAGAGGTGTTGGAGAATCTTCCTTCAATGAGCAGTTCTTC. Translation gives CATSRGVGESSFNEQFF.

The genes are TRBV7-6 and TRBJ1-4; D is ambiguous. Germline CDR1 reads SGHVS; CDR2 reads FNYEAQ. V lost 5 bases and J 3 bases, leaving 13 bases between the germline ends. The CDR3 consists of 15 residues. In nucleotides, the CDR3 is TGTGCCAGCAGCCTACCCCCACGGGCTAATGAAAAACTGTTTTTT. Encoded protein: CASSLPPRANEKLFF. Based on the CDR3 plus reference TRBV7-6 and TRBJ1-4, the full variable domain is GAGVSQSPRYKVTKRGQDVALRCDPISGHVSLYWYRQALGQGPEFLTYFNYEAQQDKSGLPNDRFSAERPEGSISTLTIQRTEQRDSAMYRCASSLPPRANEKLFFGSGTQLSVL.

The chain combines TRBV25-1 with TRBJ2-1; 10 bases are shared with TRBD2. The CDR3 has 16 amino acids. The germline gives CDR1 MGHDK, CDR2 SYGVNS. Germline trimming cut 1 base from V and 3 bases from J; bases unmatched to any gene: 3. For the CDR3, the DNA is TGTGCCAGCAGTGAATCTAGCGGGAGAAACTACAATGAGCAGTTCTTC. It yields the protein CASSESSGRNYNEQFF. Filled out from reference TRBV25-1 and TRBJ2-1, the complete variable domain reads EADIYQTPRYLVIGTGKKITLECSQTMGHDKMYWYQQDPGMELHLIHYSYGVNSTEKGDLSSESTVSRIRTEHFPLTLESARPSHTSQYLCASSESSGRNYNEQFFGPGTRLTVL.

The chain uses TRBV2 and TRBJ1-2; 8 bases map to TRBD1. With V trimmed by 3 bases and J by 6 bases, 6 bases remained unmatched. Looked up from germline, CDR1 is SNHLY and CDR2 is FYNNEI. CDR3 size: 14 residues. CDR3 sequence: CASSEDRASHGYTF. CDR3 nucleotide sequence: TGTGCCAGCAGTGAGGACAGGGCTTCGCATGGCTACACCTTC.

In DNA form, the CDR3 reads TGCGCCAGCAGCTCGGGGGATCACAGGGGATCAGGAAACACCATATATTTT. This codes for CASSSGDHRGSGNTIYF. The V call is TRBV5-1, the J call TRBJ1-3; the match to TRBD1 covers 7 bases. CDR1 and CDR2 from the germline V gene are SGHRS and YFSETQ. This CDR3 comprises 17 residues. V shed 3 bases, J shed 4 bases, and the junction held 13 bases outside the gene matches.

The rearrangement joins TRBV7-9 to TRBJ1-5, with D hard to call. V dropped 5 bases and J dropped 2 bases, with 7 bases sitting between them. The CDR3 totals 13 residues. Germline CDR1 is SEHNR and CDR2 is FQNEAQ (reference sequence). In DNA, the CDR3 is TGTGCCAGCAGCGCCCGGGGCAATCAGCCCCAGCATTTT. Its protein product is CASSARGNQPQHF.